This TCR beta chain was sequenced during a study of cytomegalovirus exposure and HLA in healthy donors. V shed 1 base and J 6 bases; nucleotides not matched to a gene: 6. This CDR3 region has 15 residues. The germline gives CDR1 MNHNS, CDR2 SASEGT. This clone was recorded a few times. 60 Vbeta and 13 Jbeta primers were used in PCR. Here immunoSEQ multiplex PCR was the method, and the copy in TCRdb shows in-frame clones only, minus some. The sample includes about 100,000 clones, roughly 79% seen only once; the top ten take over 3.5%. This chain uses TRBV6-1 with TRBJ2-1, with 7 bases that match TRBD2. What was sequenced was PBMCs. The sequence was obtained from a man aged 40-55 years in good health and CMV-seronegative. Here the CDR3 DNA reads TGTGCCAGCAGTGAAGGGGCTAGCGGAGTCAATGAGCAGTTCTTC. As protein: CASSEGASGVNEQFF.